This TCR beta chain was recorded in a study of human T cells and chemical hapten exposure. Study conclusions and caveats: PT1 expanded TCR counts correlated positively with patch test score.

Time point specified: patch test 2, 6 weeks after DPC sensitization. The treatment is: therapeutic diphenylcyclopropenone sensitization with weekly scalp DPC. Each donor was an alopecia patient between 18 and 70 years of age who qualified for DPC. This CDR3 comprises 16 residues. Losses at the gene ends were 1 base for V and 4 bases for J; bases not matched to a gene: 6. CDR1 and CDR2 (germline): SGHNT, YYREEE (reference sequence). A single record per CDR3 protein comes from TCRdb applying MiXCR to the RACE reads. The repertoire includes 80,000 to 100,000 distinct CDR3 sequences, 9.3% of them detected once, and approximately 2% sits in the top ten. This clonotype was detected many times. The antigen remains unidentified.

The TCR originated in a woman aged 40 to 55 with alopecia areata. Some clones in this sample may be carry-over from other donors' samples. The genes are TRBV5-4 and TRBJ2-3; 10 bases agree with TRBD2. The sequences come from whole blood, collected in connection with sensitization to the hapten diphenylcyclopropenone (DPC). As DNA, the CDR3 is TGTGCCAGCAGCTTGTACCAAAGCGGGAGGGCAGATACGCAGTATTTT. Its translation: CASSLYQSGRADTQYF.